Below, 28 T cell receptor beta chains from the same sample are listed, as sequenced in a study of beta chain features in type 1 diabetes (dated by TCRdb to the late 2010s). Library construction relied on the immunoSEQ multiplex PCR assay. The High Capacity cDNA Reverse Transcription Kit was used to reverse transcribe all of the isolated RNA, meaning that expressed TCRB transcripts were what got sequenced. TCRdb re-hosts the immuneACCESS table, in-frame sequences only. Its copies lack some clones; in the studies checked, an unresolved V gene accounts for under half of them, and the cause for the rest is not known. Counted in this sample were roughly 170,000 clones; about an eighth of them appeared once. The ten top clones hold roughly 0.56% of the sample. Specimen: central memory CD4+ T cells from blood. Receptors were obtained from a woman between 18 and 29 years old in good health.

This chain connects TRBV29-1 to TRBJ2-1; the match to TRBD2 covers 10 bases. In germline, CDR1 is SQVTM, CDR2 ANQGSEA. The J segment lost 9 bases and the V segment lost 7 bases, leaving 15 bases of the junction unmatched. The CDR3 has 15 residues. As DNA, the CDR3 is TGCAGCGCCCTAAGCTTACTAGCGGGAATCGGTGAGCAGTTCTTC. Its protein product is CSALSLLAGIGEQFF.

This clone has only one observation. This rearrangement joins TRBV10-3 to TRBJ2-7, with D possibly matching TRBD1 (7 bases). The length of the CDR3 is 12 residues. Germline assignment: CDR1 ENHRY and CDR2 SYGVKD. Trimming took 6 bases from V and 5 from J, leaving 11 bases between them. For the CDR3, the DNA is TGTGCCATCAGCCCAGGGGGGAACGAGCAGTACTTC. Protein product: CAISPGGNEQYF.

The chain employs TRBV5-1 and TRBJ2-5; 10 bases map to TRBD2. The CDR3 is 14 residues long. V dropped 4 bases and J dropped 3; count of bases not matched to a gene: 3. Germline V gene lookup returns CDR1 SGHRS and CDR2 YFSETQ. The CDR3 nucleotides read TGCGCCAGCAGCCCCGGACTAGCGGAAGAGACCCAGTACTTC. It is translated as CASSPGLAEETQYF.

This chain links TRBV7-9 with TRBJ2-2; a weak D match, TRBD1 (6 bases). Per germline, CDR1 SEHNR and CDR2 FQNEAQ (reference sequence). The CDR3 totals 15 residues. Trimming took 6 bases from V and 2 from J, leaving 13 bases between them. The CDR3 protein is CASRHRQVNTGELFF. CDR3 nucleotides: TGTGCCAGCAGACACAGACAGGTTAACACCGGGGAGCTGTTTTTT.

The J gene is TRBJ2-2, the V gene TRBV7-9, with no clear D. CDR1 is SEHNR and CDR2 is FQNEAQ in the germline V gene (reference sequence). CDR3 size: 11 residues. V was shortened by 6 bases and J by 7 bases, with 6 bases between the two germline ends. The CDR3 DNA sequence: TGTGCCAGCAGAAATAACGGGGAGCTGTTTTTT. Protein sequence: CASRNNGELFF.

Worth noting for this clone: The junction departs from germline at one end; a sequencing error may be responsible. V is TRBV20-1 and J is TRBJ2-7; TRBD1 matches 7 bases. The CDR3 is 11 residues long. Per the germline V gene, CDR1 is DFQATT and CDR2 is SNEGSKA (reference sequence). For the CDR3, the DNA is TGCAGTCCTTTACTCGACAGGGTTGCTAACTTC. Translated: CSPLLDRVANF.

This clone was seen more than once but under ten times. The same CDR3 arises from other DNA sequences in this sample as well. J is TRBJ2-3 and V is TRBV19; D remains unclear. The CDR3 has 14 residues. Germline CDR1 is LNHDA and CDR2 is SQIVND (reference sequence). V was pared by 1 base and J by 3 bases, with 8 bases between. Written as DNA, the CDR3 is TGTGCCAGTAGTATAGCCGGGTTAACAGATACGCAGTATTTT. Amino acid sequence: CASSIAGLTDTQYF.

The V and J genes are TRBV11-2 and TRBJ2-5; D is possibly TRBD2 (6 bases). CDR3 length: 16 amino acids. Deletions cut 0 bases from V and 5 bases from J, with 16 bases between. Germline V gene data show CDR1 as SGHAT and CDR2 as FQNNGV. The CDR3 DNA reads TGTGCCAGCAGCTTAGACGCGCGCTGGGGACTGGAGACCCAGTACTTC. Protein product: CASSLDARWGLETQYF. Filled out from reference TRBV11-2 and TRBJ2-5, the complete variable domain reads EAGVAQSPRYKIIEKRQSVAFWCNPISGHATLYWYQQILGQGPKLLIQFQNNGVVDDSQLPKDRFSAERLKGVDSTLKIQPAKLEDSAVYLCASSLDARWGLETQYFGPGTRLLVL.

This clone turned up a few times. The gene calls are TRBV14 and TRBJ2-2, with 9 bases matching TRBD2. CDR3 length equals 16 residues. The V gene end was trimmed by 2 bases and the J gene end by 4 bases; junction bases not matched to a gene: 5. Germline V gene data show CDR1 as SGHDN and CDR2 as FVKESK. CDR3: CASSQNSGRGTGELFF. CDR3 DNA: TGTGCCAGCAGCCAAAATAGCGGGAGAGGCACCGGGGAGCTGTTTTTT.

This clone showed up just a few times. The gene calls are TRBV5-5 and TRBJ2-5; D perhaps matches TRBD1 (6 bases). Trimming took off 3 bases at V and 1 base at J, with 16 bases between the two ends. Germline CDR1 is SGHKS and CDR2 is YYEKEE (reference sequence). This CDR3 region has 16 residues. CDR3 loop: CASSYDRRRVQETQYF. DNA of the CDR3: TGTGCCAGCAGCTACGACAGGCGCCGAGTCCAAGAGACCCAGTACTTC.

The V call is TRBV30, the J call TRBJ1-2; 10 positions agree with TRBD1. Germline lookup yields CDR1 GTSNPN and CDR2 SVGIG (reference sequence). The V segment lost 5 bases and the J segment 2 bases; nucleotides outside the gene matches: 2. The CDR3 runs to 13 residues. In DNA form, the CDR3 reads TGTGCCTGGGGGACAGGGGAAAACTATGGCTACACCTTC. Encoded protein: CAWGTGENYGYTF.

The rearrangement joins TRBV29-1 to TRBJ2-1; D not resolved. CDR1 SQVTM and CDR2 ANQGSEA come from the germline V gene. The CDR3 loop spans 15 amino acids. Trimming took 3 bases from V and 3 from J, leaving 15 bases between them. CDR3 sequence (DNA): TGCAGCGTTGATCCTACCAGCGCTTACTACAATGAGCAGTTCTTC. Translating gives CSVDPTSAYYNEQFF.

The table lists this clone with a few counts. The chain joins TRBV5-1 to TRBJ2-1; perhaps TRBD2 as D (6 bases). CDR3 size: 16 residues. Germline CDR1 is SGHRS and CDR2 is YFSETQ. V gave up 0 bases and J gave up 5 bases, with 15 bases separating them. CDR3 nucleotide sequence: TGCGCCAGCAGCTTGGGGTTCGGCGCGGGGAACAATGAGCAGTTCTTC. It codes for CASSLGFGAGNNEQFF.

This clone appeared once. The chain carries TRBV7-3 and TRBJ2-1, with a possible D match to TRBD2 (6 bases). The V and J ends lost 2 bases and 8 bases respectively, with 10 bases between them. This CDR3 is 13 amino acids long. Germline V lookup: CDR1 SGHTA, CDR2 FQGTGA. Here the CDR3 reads CASSLRRVDEQFF. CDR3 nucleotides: TGTGCCAGCAGCTTACGGAGGGTAGATGAGCAGTTCTTC. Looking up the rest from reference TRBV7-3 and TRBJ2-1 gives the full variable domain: GAGVSQTPSNKVTEKGKYVELRCDPISGHTALYWYRQSLGQGPEFLIYFQGTGAADDSGLPNDRFFAVRPEGSVSTLKIQRTERGDSAVYLCASSLRRVDEQFFGPGTRLTVL.

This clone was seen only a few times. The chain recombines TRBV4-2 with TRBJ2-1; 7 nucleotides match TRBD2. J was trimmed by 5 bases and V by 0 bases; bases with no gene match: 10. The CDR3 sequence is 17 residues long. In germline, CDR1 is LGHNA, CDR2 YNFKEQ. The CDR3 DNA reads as TGTGCCAGCAGCCAAGATGTCAGGAGCGGGGCTCACAATGAGCAGTTCTTC. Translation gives CASSQDVRSGAHNEQFF.

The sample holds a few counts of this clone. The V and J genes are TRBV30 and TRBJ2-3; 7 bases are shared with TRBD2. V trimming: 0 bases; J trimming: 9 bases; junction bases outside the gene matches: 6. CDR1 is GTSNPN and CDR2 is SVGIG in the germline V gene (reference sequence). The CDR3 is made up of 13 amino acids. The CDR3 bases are TGTGCCTGGAGTGTACCGGGAGGCAGCACGCAGTATTTT. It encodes CAWSVPGGSTQYF. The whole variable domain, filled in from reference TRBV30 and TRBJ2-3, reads SQTIHQWPATLVQPVGSPLSLECTVEGTSNPNLYWYRQAAGRGLQLLFYSVGIGQISSEVPQNLSASRPQDRQFILSSKKLLLSDSGFYLCAWSVPGGSTQYFGPGTRLTVL.

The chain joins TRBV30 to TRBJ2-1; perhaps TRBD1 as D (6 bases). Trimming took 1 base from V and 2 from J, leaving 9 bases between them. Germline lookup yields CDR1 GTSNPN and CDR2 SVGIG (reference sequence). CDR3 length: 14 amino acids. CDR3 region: CAWSDRVPYNEQFF. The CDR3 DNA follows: TGTGCCTGGAGTGACAGGGTCCCCTACAATGAGCAGTTCTTC.

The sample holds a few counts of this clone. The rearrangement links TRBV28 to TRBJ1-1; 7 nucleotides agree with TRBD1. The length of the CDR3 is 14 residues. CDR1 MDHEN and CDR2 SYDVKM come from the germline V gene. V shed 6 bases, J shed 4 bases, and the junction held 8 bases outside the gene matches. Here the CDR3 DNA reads TGTGCCAGCAGCCTGGGACAGCCGACCACTGAAGCTTTCTTT. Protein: CASSLGQPTTEAFF.

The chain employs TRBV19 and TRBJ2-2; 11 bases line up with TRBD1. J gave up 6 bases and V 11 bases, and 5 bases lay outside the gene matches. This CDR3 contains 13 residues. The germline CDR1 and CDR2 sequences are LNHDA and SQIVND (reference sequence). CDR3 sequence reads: CAVDRGPAGELFF. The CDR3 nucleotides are TGTGCCGTGGACAGGGGGCCGGCCGGGGAGCTGTTTTTT.

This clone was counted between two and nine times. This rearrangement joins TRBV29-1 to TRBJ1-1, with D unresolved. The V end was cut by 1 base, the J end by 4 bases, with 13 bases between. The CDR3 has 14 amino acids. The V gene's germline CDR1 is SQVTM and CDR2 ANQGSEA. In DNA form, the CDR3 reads TGCAGCGTTGAAGTAGCGGGGTTCGGCACTGAAGCTTTCTTT. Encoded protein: CSVEVAGFGTEAFF.

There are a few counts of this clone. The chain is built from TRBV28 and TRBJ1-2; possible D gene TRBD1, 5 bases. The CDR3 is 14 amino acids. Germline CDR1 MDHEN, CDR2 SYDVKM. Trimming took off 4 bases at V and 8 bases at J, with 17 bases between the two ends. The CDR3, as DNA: TGTGCCAGCAGTTCCTTACCTACAGGAGCCGGCTACACCTTC. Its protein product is CASSSLPTGAGYTF.

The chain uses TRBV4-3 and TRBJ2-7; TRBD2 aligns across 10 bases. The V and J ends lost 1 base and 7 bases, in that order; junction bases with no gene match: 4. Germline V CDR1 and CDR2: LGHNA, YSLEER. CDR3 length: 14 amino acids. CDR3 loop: CASSQASGSWEQYF. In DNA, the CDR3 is TGCGCCAGCAGCCAAGCTAGCGGGAGTTGGGAGCAGTACTTC.

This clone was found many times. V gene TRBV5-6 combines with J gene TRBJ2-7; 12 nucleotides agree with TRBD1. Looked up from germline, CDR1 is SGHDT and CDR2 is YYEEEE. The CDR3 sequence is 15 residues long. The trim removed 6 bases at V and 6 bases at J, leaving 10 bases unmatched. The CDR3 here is CASISRGTGGIEQYF. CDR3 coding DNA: TGTGCCAGCATTAGCCGCGGGACAGGGGGCATCGAGCAGTACTTC.

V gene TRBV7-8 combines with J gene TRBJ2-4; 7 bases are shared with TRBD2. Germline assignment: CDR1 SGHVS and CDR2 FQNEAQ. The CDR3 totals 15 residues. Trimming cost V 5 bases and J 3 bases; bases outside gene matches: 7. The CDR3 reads CASSPGGSGKNIQYF. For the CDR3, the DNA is TGTGCCAGCAGCCCCGGGGGGAGTGGCAAAAACATTCAGTACTTC.

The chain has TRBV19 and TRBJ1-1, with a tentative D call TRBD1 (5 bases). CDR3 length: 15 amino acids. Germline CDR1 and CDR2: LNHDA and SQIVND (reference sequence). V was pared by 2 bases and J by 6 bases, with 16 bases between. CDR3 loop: CASSITGLKGPEAFF. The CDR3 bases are TGTGCCAGTAGTATAACGGGACTCAAAGGCCCTGAAGCTTTCTTT. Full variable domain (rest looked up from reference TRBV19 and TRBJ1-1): DGGITQSPKYLFRKEGQNVTLSCEQNLNHDAMYWYRQDPGQGLRLIYYSQIVNDFQKGDIAEGYSVSREKKESFPLTVTSAQKNPTAFYLCASSITGLKGPEAFFGQGTRLTVV.

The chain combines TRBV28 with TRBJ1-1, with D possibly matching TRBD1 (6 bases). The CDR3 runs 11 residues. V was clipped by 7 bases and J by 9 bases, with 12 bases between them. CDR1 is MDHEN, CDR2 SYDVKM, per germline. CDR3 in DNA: TGTGCCAGCATAGGGGACATTAAAGCTTTCTTT. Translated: CASIGDIKAFF. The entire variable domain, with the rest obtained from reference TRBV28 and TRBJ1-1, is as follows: DVKVTQSSRYLVKRTGEKVFLECVQDMDHENMFWYRQDPGLGLRLIYFSYDVKMKEKGDIPEGYSVSREKKERFSLILESASTNQTSMYLCASIGDIKAFFGQGTRLTVV.

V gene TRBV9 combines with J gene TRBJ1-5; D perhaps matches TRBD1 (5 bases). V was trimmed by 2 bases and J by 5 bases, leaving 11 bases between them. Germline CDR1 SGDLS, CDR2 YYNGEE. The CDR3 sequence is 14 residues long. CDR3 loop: CASSVWDSDQPQHF. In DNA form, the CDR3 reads TGTGCCAGCAGCGTCTGGGACTCAGATCAGCCCCAGCATTTT.

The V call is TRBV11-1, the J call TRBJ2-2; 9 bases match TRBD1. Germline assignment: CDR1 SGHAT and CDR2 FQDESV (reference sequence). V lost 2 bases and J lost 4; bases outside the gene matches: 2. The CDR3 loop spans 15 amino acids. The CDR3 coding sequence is TGTGCCAGCAGCTTAACGACAGGGGGCACCGGGGAGCTGTTTTTT. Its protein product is CASSLTTGGTGELFF.